This TCR beta chain is from a study of metastatic and nonmetastatic thyroid tumors. As for this clone: As yet, its antigen is unknown.

Each patient came to thyroid surgery without any prior treatment (of any kind). In the original processing: Clinicopathological groups supplied CDR3 differences that were used to build a distant-metastasis classifier for papillary thyroid cancer. TCRdb ran MiXCR on the PCR reads. TCRdb's processing, not the authors' own work, is the source of the V and J calls. The table records 49,000 or so clones, roughly a quarter of them present only once. Study-wide results and limits: Relative to benign nodules, malignant thyroid tumors were reportedly characterized by significantly elevated TCR beta diversity in blood and tumor.

Sample: blood. The receptor's source is a male donor with papillary thyroid cancer or a benign thyroid nodule (not recorded which). Some clones in this sample may be carry-over from other donors' samples.

The CDR3 sequence is CASNKRTDTQYF. DNA for the CDR3: TGTGCCAGCAACAAACGCACAGATACGCAGTATTTT. The chain uses TRBV6-1 and TRBJ2-3; no clear D gene. In germline, CDR1 is MNHNS, CDR2 SASEGT. V lost 7 bases, J lost 1 base, and 6 bases lay in between. This CDR3 spans 12 amino acids.